The 15 T cell receptor beta chains reported below all come from one sample, sequenced in a study of T cell responses to AZD1222 COVID-19 vaccine. Measured with immunoSEQ multiplex PCR; TCRdb has only the in-frame clones, and not every one. Among about 190,000 clones listed, just over 90% were seen once. The specimen comprised peripheral blood, sampled 28 days after the second dose of the MenACWY control vaccine. These receptors came from an adult who received the MenACWY meningococcal vaccine as a control.

The chain joins TRBV5-4 to TRBJ1-1; 8 bases line up with TRBD1. This CDR3 spans 15 amino acids. Losses at the gene ends were 4 bases for V and 4 bases for J; bases not matched to a gene: 9. Per germline, CDR1 SGHNT and CDR2 YYREEE (reference sequence). The CDR3 bases are TGTGCCAGCAGCGCCCGCAGGGGGCAGGGCACTGAAGCTTTCTTT. Its translation is CASSARRGQGTEAFF.

This clone was seen once. The CDR3, as DNA: TGTGCCAGCCCGGACAGGGGGAGTGATGGCTACACCTTC. Residues: CASPDRGSDGYTF. The rearrangement joins TRBV2 to TRBJ1-2, with 10 bases aligning to TRBD1. Trimming at V came to 8 bases and at J to 6 bases, leaving 6 bases not matched to a gene. Germline V gives CDR1 SNHLY, CDR2 FYNNEI. The CDR3 contains 13 residues. The variable domain in full, with the rest retrieved from reference TRBV2 and TRBJ1-2, is EPEVTQTPSHQVTQMGQEVILRCVPISNHLYFYWYRQILGQKVEFLVSFYNNEISEKSEIFDDQFSVERPDGSNFTLKIRSTKLEDSAMYFCASPDRGSDGYTFGSGTRLTVV.

The genes are TRBV30 and TRBJ2-1; tentatively, D is TRBD2 (5 bases). There are 10 residues in the CDR3. Germline loops: CDR1 GTSNPN, CDR2 SVGIG (reference sequence). CDR3 protein: CSHGENEQFF. The CDR3 DNA is TGTTCCCACGGGGAGAATGAGCAGTTCTTC.

This rearrangement joins TRBV10-3 to TRBJ1-5; D remains ambiguous. Germline values: CDR1 ENHRY, CDR2 SYGVKD. The CDR3 is made up of 13 amino acids. The ends were cut back, 7 bases at V and 7 bases at J, with 14 bases in the middle. The CDR3: CAITPATDQPQHF. Written as DNA, the CDR3 is TGTGCCATCACCCCGGCCACGGACCAGCCCCAGCATTTT.

This chain uses TRBV28 with TRBJ1-5, with no clear D. The germline V gene has CDR1 MDHEN and CDR2 SYDVKM. The CDR3 covers 12 residues. V lost 6 bases and J lost 6, with 9 bases in between. Written as DNA, the CDR3 is TGTGCCAGCAGGGCCCCTGGTCAGCCCCAGCATTTT. Its protein is CASRAPGQPQHF.

This chain connects TRBV27 to TRBJ1-5; D possibly corresponds to TRBD1 (5 bases). Deletions cut 1 base from V and 7 bases from J, with 11 bases between. Germline CDR1 reads MNHEY; CDR2 reads SMNVEV (reference sequence). This CDR3 is built from 14 residues. The CDR3 nucleotides are TGTGCCAGCAGTTTATATGGGGGAGGACAGCCCCAGCATTTT. Residues: CASSLYGGGQPQHF.

The chain links TRBV29-1 to TRBJ2-7; TRBD2 aligns across 11 bases. V lost 7 bases to trimming and J lost 1 base; unmatched junction nucleotides: 27. The CDR3 sequence is 21 residues long. Germline V lookup: CDR1 SQVTM, CDR2 ANQGSEA. The CDR3 region has the DNA TGCAGCGCCCTCGGTGGGCAGGGGGGTGGACTAGCGGGCAGTTGGTCCTACGAGCAGTACTTC. It yields the protein CSALGGQGGGLAGSWSYEQYF.

J is TRBJ2-5 and V is TRBV5-8; unclear D gene. Trimming left V 2 bases short and J 5 bases short, with 4 bases between. Germline CDR1 SGHTS, CDR2 YDEGEE. CDR3 size: 11 residues. As DNA, the CDR3 is TGTGCCAGCAGCTTAAAGGAGACCCAGTACTTC. It encodes CASSLKETQYF. Full variable domain (rest looked up from reference TRBV5-8 and TRBJ2-5): EAGVTQSPTHLIKTRGQQATLRCSPISGHTSVYWYQQALGLGLQFLLWYDEGEERNRGNFPPRFSGRQFPNYSSELNVNALELEDSALYLCASSLKETQYFGPGTRLLVL.

The chain links TRBV25-1 to TRBJ1-2; tentative D call: TRBD1 (6 bases). CDR1 is MGHDK and CDR2 is SYGVNS in the germline V gene. The V end was cut by 5 bases, the J end by 7 bases, with 20 bases between. The CDR3 runs 15 residues. The chain's CDR3 is CASSSTQGLSPGYTF. DNA of the CDR3: TGTGCCAGCAGTTCGACACAGGGACTCTCCCCTGGCTACACCTTC.

This sequence joins TRBV7-3 and TRBJ2-2; maybe TRBD1 (6 bases). There are 15 residues in the CDR3. Germline CDR1 is SGHTA and CDR2 is FQGTGA. V dropped 5 bases and J dropped 1 base, with 11 bases sitting between them. This CDR3 is CASSRDNLNTGELFF. For the CDR3, the DNA is TGTGCCAGCAGCAGGGACAACCTGAACACCGGGGAGCTGTTTTTT.

The J gene is TRBJ2-5, the V gene TRBV10-3, with TRBD2 matching over 10 bases. Germline trimming cut 10 bases from V and 3 bases from J; bases unmatched to any gene: 8. Germline V lookup: CDR1 ENHRY, CDR2 SYGVKD. The CDR3 length is 14 residues. CDR3 in DNA: TGTGCCAGTCGGCCCGGGACTAGCGAAGAGACCCAGTACTTC. Protein sequence: CASRPGTSEETQYF.

V usage is TRBV6-2 or TRBV6-3 and J usage is TRBJ1-1; a weak D match, TRBD1 (5 bases). Trimming stripped 5 bases from V and 1 base from J, with 14 bases between. Germline V gene data show CDR1 as MNHEY and CDR2 as SVGEGT. The CDR3 extends over 15 amino acids. The CDR3 sequence: CASSALGRTNTEAFF. CDR3 bases: TGTGCCAGCAGTGCTCTGGGACGGACGAACACTGAAGCTTTCTTT.

The J gene is TRBJ1-2, the V gene TRBV5-6; no clear D. Per germline, CDR1 SGHDT and CDR2 YYEEEE. The CDR3 runs 11 residues. The V end lost 4 bases, the J end lost 7 bases, and 8 bases lay between the germline ends. The CDR3 reads CASSAIAGYTF. The CDR3 bases are TGTGCCAGCAGCGCAATAGCTGGCTACACCTTC.

The chain employs TRBV7-7 and TRBJ2-3; TRBD2 agrees at 16 bases. The CDR3 has 16 amino acids. CDR1 is SSHAT, CDR2 FNYEAQ, per germline (reference sequence). With V trimmed by 5 bases and J by 6 bases, 5 bases remained unmatched. The CDR3 bases are TGTGCCAGCAGCCCGGGACTAGCGGGGGGGCTGGATACGCAGTATTTT. It yields the protein CASSPGLAGGLDTQYF.

The J gene is TRBJ2-1, the V gene TRBV24-1, with D uncertain. V lost 10 bases, J lost 9 bases, and 18 bases lay in between. CDR3 length: 13 residues. CDR1 is KGHDR, CDR2 SFDVKD, per germline. The CDR3 here is CATALDAVGEQFF. As DNA, the CDR3 is TGTGCCACTGCATTAGACGCAGTGGGTGAGCAGTTCTTC.